Reported below is one T cell receptor beta chain. Its antigen is unknown. This entry comes from a study of cytomegalovirus exposure and HLA in healthy donors. About the study: An early release of data contained approximately 85 million unique TCRs, which came from HLA-typed donors.

Overall study findings and caveats: Compared with the roughly 700-donor mean, an Asian-associated ancestry cluster reportedly had fewer N-insertions, according to a later analysis.

PCR amplification relied on 60 Vbeta primers (plus 13 Jbeta primers). Only in-frame clones appear in the TCRdb table, and some are missing; sequencing was by immunoSEQ multiplex PCR. The sample carries approximately 61,000 clones, about 80% recorded once. Donors consisted of healthy bone marrow donors. The sequenced sample was PBMCs. The receptor was derived from a man over 45 in good health and CMV-seropositive.

CDR3 sequence: CASSLRGTEAFF. The DNA for the CDR3 is TGCGCCAGCAGCTTACGGGGTACTGAAGCTTTCTTT. V is TRBV5-1 and J is TRBJ1-1; D remains ambiguous. V lost 2 bases and J lost 5, with 7 bases in between. Per germline, CDR1 SGHRS and CDR2 YFSETQ. The CDR3 is 12 amino acids.